The clone carrying this T cell receptor (beta chain) is a singleton in its sample. Its antigen is not identified. V lost 6 bases to trimming and J lost 2 bases, with 14 bases between them. The germline V gene has CDR1 SNHLY and CDR2 FYNNEI. The CDR3 has 14 residues. A split of CD4+ cells into CD45RA+ naive and CD45RA-negative memory subsets was performed. Sequencing used immunoSEQ multiplex PCR; TCRdb keeps in-frame clones, though not all of them. Of about 2.4 million clones in the sample, approximately 93% were seen once. This entry comes from a study of shared clonotypes between healthy human individuals. Study-level findings and limits: At large depth, rarefaction still showed sorted-subset sequencing to be incomplete. In contrast to clonotypes shared by all four donors, non-shared clonotypes had lower generation probabilities.

Sequencing input: naive CD4+ T cells from PBMCs. Noted subset: CD45RA+ positively selected. V and J are TRBV2 and TRBJ2-7; D gene uncertain. This TCR was sampled from a man aged 18 to 29 in good health. Some clones in this sample may be carry-over from other donors' samples. The CDR3 DNA reads as TGTGCCAGCAGGGACCGTACAAGCACCTACGAGCAGTACTTC. Protein product: CASRDRTSTYEQYF.